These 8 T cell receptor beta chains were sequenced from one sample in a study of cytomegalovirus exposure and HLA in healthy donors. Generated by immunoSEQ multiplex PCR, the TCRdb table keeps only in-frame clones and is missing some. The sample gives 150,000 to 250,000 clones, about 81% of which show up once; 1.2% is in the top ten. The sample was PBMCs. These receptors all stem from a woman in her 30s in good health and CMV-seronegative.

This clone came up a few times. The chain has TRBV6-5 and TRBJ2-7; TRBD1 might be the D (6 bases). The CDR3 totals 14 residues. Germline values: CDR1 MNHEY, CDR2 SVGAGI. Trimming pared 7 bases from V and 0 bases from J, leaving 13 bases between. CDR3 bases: TGTGCCAGCAAGTGGCAGGGGTCCTCCTACGAGCAGTACTTC. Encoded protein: CASKWQGSSYEQYF.

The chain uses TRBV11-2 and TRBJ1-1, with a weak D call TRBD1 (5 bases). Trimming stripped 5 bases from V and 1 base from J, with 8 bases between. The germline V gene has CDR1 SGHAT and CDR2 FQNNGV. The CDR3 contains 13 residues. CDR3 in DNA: TGTGCCAGCAGCCTACAGGAGAACACTGAAGCTTTCTTT. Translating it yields CASSLQENTEAFF.

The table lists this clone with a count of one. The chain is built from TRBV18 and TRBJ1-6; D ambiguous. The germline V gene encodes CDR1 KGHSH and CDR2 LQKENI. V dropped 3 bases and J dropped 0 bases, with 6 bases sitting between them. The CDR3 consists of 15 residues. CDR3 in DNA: TGTGCCAGCTCACCGAGCGGCTCCTATAATTCACCCCTCCACTTT. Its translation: CASSPSGSYNSPLHF.

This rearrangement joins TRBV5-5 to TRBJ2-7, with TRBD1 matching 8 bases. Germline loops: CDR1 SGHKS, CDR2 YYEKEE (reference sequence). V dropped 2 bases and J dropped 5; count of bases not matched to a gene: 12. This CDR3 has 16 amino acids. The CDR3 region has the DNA TGTGCCAGCAGCTTTTTTCGACAGGGGTCAGGCCACGAGCAGTACTTC. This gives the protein CASSFFRQGSGHEQYF.

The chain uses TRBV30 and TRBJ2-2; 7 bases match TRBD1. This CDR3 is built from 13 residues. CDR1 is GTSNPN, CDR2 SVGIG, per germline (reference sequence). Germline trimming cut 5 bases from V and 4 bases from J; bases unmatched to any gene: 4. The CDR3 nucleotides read TGTGCCTGGGGGCAGGGGGTCACCGGGGAGCTGTTTTTT. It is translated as CAWGQGVTGELFF.

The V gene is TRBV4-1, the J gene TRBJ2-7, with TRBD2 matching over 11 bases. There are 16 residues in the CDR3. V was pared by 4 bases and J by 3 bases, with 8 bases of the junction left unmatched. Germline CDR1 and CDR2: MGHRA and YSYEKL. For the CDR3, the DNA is TGCGCCAGCAGCCCTACCCGACTAGCGGGAAGCTACGAGCAGTACTTC. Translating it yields CASSPTRLAGSYEQYF.

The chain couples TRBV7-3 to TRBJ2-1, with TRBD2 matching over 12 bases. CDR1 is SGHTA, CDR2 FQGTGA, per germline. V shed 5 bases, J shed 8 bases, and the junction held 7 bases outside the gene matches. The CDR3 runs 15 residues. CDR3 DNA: TGTGCCAGCAGCCCCGGACTAGCGGGGTTCGATGAGCAGTTCTTC. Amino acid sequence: CASSPGLAGFDEQFF.

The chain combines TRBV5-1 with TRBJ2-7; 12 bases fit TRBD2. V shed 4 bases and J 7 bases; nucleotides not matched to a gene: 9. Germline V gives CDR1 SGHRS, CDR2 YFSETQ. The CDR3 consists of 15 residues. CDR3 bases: TGCGCCAGCAGCGACCTAGCGGGAGGGCCAAATGAGCAGTACTTC. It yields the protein CASSDLAGGPNEQYF. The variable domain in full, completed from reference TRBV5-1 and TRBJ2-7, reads KAGVTQTPRYLIKTRGQQVTLSCSPISGHRSVSWYQQTPGQGLQFLFEYFSETQRNKGNFPGRFSGRQFSNSRSEMNVSTLELGDSALYLCASSDLAGGPNEQYFGPGTRLTVT.